The rows below give T cell receptor beta chains drawn from one sample of a study of blood T cell repertoires in COVID-19. Clones were read by immunoSEQ multiplex PCR, and TCRdb kept only the in-frame ones, dropping some. The sample lists 93,000 or so clones; around 89% were seen once. Source material: peripheral blood. Source of these receptors: a woman aged 55 to 70 with acute or convalescent COVID-19. The CDR3 runs from the conserved cysteine through the conserved F or W. The D gene is left open where the match is weak. Clone size is not always given. Where it is, it says once, few, many or a class for expanded clones.

-	TRBV15	TRBJ1-5	TRBD1	TGTGCCACCAGCAGAGGGACAGGGGATCAGCCCCAGCATTTT	CATSRGTGDQPQHF
-	TRBV30	TRBJ2-5	-	TGTGCCTGGAGTCCAGACAGACAAGAGACCCAGTACTTC	CAWSPDRQETQYF
once	TRBV5-1	TRBJ2-1	-	TGCGCCAGCAGCTTGTCTAATTACAATGAGCAGTTCTTC	CASSLSNYNEQFF
-	TRBV5-8	TRBJ2-2	TRBD2	TGTGCCAGCAGCCTGGGACTAGCGGGAGGGCACACCGGGGAGCTGTTTTTT	CASSLGLAGGHTGELFF
-	TRBV28	TRBJ2-3	-	TGTGCCAGCAGTTATACTCCCGGGACACGAGATTCGGATACGCAGTATTTT	CASSYTPGTRDSDTQYF
-	TRBV6-5	TRBJ2-2	TRBD2	TGTGCCACAGATAGCGGGAGGGCCCACGGGGAGCTGTTTTTT	CATDSGRAHGELFF
-	TRBV28	TRBJ1-3	-	TGTGCCAGCATCCCGGAGGACGGTGGGAGAAACACCATATATTTT	CASIPEDGGRNTIYF
-	TRBV7-8	TRBJ2-5	-	TGTGCCAGCAGCCTGGACAGAAGAGAGACCCAGTACTTC	CASSLDRRETQYF
many	TRBV20-1	TRBJ1-3	TRBD1	TGCAGTGCTAGTCCGGGACAGTATGGAAACACCATATATTTT	CSASPGQYGNTIYF
-	TRBV7-9	TRBJ2-1	-	TGTGCCAGCAGCTTAGTAGGCGGATACAATGAGCAGTTCTTC	CASSLVGGYNEQFF
-	TRBV6-1	TRBJ1-2	-	TGTGCCAGCAGTGAAGCTGGCGGATATGGCTACACCTTC	CASSEAGGYGYTF
once	TRBV7-9	TRBJ2-1	TRBD2	TGTGCCAGCAGCGGGGCTAGCGGCATGATGGATGAGCAGTTCTTC	CASSGASGMMDEQFF
-	TRBV19	TRBJ1-1	-	TGTGCCAGTATTAAACAGTCGAACACTGAAGCTTTCTTT	CASIKQSNTEAFF
-	TRBV3-1/TRBV3-2	TRBJ2-5	TRBD1	TGTGCCAGCAGCCAAGATCCCGGCGCAGGGGGTGAGACCCAGTACTTC	CASSQDPGAGGETQYF
-	TRBV5-4	TRBJ2-1	-	TGTGCCAGCAGCTCCCGGGATAATGAGCAGTTCTTC	CASSSRDNEQFF
-	TRBV5-1	TRBJ1-1	-	TGCGCCAGCAGCTTTGCAGGGGAAGAAACTGAAGCTTTCTTT	CASSFAGEETEAFF
-	TRBV12-3/TRBV12-4	TRBJ1-1	-	TGTGCCAGCAGTTTAGGGCTGAACACTGAAGCTTTCTTT	CASSLGLNTEAFF
-	TRBV7-4	TRBJ1-5	-	TGTGCCAGCAGCTGCAGGGTCTTCAATCAGCCCCAGCATTTT	CASSCRVFNQPQHF
-	TRBV6-6	TRBJ2-2	TRBD2	TGTGCCAGCAGTCCGGCGGGACTAGCGGGAGGCACCGGGGAGCTGTTTTTT	CASSPAGLAGGTGELFF
-	TRBV6-5	TRBJ1-2	TRBD1	TGTGCCAGCAGACCGGGACAGGGGGGATATGGCTACACCTTC	CASRPGQGGYGYTF
once	TRBV29-1	TRBJ2-7	TRBD2	TGCAGCGTTTTCGGGGGGGGAAGCTCCTACGAGCAGTACTTC	CSVFGGGSSYEQYF
-	TRBV2	TRBJ1-6	-	TGTGCCAGCCAGCAGGGGCAAAATTCACCCCTCCACTTT	CASQQGQNSPLHF
-	TRBV7-9	TRBJ1-1	-	TGTGCCAGCAGCTTGGGACAACTAGCTGAAGCTTTCTTT	CASSLGQLAEAFF
-	TRBV3-1/TRBV3-2	TRBJ2-1	-	TGTGCCAGCAGCCAAATAACTCGGGTCCGCTCCTACAATGAGCAGTTCTTC	CASSQITRVRSYNEQFF
once	TRBV24-1	TRBJ2-4	TRBD1	TGTGCCACCAGTGAGAAGCCGGGACAGAGACTAGCCAAAAACATTCAGTACTTC	CATSEKPGQRLAKNIQYF
-	TRBV18	TRBJ1-5	-	TGTGCCAGCTCACTTAAGACCCATGGTGGTACAGGGAATCAGCCCCAGCATTTT	CASSLKTHGGTGNQPQHF
-	TRBV5-1	TRBJ2-3	-	TGCGCCAGCAGCTTGGAACAGGCCTCAGATACGCAGTATTTT	CASSLEQASDTQYF
-	TRBV11-3	TRBJ2-3	-	TGTGCCAGCAGCTCTGGACCGGGGAGGACAGATACGCAGTATTTT	CASSSGPGRTDTQYF
-	TRBV3-1/TRBV3-2	TRBJ1-1	-	TGTGCCAGCAGCCGGGAGGGAGGGACCGGTGAAGCTTTCTTT	CASSREGGTGEAFF
-	TRBV28	TRBJ1-4	-	TGTGCCAGCAGTTTACCGGCAACTAATGAAAAACTGTTTTTT	CASSLPATNEKLFF
-	TRBV2	TRBJ1-6	TRBD1	TGTGCCAGCAGTGAGCGTGAGGGGGCAGGTTCACCCCTCCACTTT	CASSEREGAGSPLHF
-	TRBV11-1	TRBJ1-1	-	TGTGCCAGCAGCTTATTTGGCGCGGGATACGCTGAAGCTTTCTTT	CASSLFGAGYAEAFF
-	TRBV27	TRBJ2-3	-	TGTGCCAGCAGTTTATGGGCACGGTATGCAGATACGCAGTATTTT	CASSLWARYADTQYF
-	TRBV4-2	TRBJ1-1	TRBD1	TGTGCCAGCAGCCAAGATAGGTGGGCAGGGGGCTTGTACACTGAAGCTTTCTTT	CASSQDRWAGGLYTEAFF
-	TRBV11-3	TRBJ2-7	TRBD2	TGTGCCAGCAGCTTAGAACGGTCACTAGCGGGAGGGCCTTACGAGCAGTACTTC	CASSLERSLAGGPYEQYF
once	TRBV28	TRBJ1-2	-	TGTGCCAGCAGTTTAGCGGAGGCTGGCTACACCTTC	CASSLAEAGYTF